Presented here are 25 T cell receptor beta chains from one specimen sequenced in a study of control samples from healthy donors and cancer patients. Libraries were prepared by immunoSEQ multiplex PCR; TCRdb keeps only in-frame clonotypes and omits some of them. The data hold 150,000 to 200,000 clones, with 92% observed a single time. Material for sequencing was blood. Receptors were obtained from a woman in her 30s in good health.

This clone occurred once. The genes are TRBV18 and TRBJ2-5; 12 bases are shared with TRBD1. The trim removed 1 base at V and 5 bases at J, leaving 5 bases unmatched. Per the germline V gene, CDR1 is KGHSH and CDR2 is LQKENI. This CDR3 has 16 amino acids. The CDR3: CASSPRDRGRLETQYF. DNA for the CDR3: TGTGCCAGCTCACCACGGGACAGGGGGCGATTGGAGACCCAGTACTTC. Based on the CDR3 plus reference TRBV18 and TRBJ2-5, the full variable domain is NAGVMQNPRHLVRRRGQEARLRCSPMKGHSHVYWYRQLPEEGLKFMVYLQKENIIDESGMPKERFSAEFPKEGPSILRIQQVVRGDSAAYFCASSPRDRGRLETQYFGPGTRLLVL.

J is TRBJ1-1 and V is TRBV5-6, with a tentative D call TRBD1 (5 bases). From germline, CDR1 is SGHDT and CDR2 YYEEEE. The CDR3 has 16 amino acids. Trimming cost V 3 bases and J 1 base, with 16 bases left between them. The CDR3 region is CASSSYLGVGNTEAFF. The CDR3 DNA reads TGTGCCAGCAGCTCTTATTTGGGGGTTGGGAACACTGAAGCTTTCTTT. Full variable domain (missing parts from reference TRBV5-6 and TRBJ1-1): DAGVTQSPTHLIKTRGQQVTLRCSPKSGHDTVSWYQQALGQGPQFIFQYYEEEERQRGNFPDRFSGHQFPNYSSELNVNALLLGDSALYLCASSSYLGVGNTEAFFGQGTRLTVV.

This chain links TRBV5-1 with TRBJ2-5; 8 nucleotides match TRBD1. CDR3 length equals 14 residues. Per the germline V gene, CDR1 is SGHRS and CDR2 is YFSETQ. With V trimmed by 3 bases and J by 5 bases, 6 bases remained unmatched. CDR3 loop: CASSSPQGAETQYF. In DNA, the CDR3 is TGCGCCAGCAGCTCCCCCCAGGGGGCGGAGACCCAGTACTTC.

The chain couples TRBV9 to TRBJ1-3; D is unresolved. This CDR3 comprises 14 residues. V was trimmed by 4 bases and J by 2 bases, leaving 10 bases between them. CDR1 and CDR2 (germline): SGDLS, YYNGEE. The chain's CDR3 is CASSTPGTGNTIYF. CDR3 DNA sequence: TGTGCCAGCAGCACCCCGGGCACTGGAAACACCATATATTTT.

The rearrangement uses TRBV5-4 and TRBJ2-5; 16 nucleotides line up with TRBD2. The CDR3 has 18 amino acids. The germline V gene encodes CDR1 SGHNT and CDR2 YYREEE (reference sequence). The V and J ends lost 4 bases and 5 bases, in that order; junction bases with no gene match: 11. The CDR3 sequence: CASSPGTSGRAVSETQYF. The CDR3 nucleotides read TGTGCCAGCAGCCCCGGGACTAGCGGGAGGGCCGTGTCGGAGACCCAGTACTTC.

The rearrangement links TRBV11-3 to TRBJ2-2; possibly TRBD2 for D (6 bases). The V and J ends lost 5 bases and 3 bases respectively, with 19 bases between them. There are 17 residues in the CDR3. Germline values: CDR1 SGHNT, CDR2 YENEEA. CDR3 in amino acids: CASSPFPTSTHTGELFF. The CDR3 DNA follows: TGTGCCAGCAGCCCGTTCCCTACTAGCACCCACACCGGGGAGCTGTTTTTT.

In nucleotides, the CDR3 is TGTGCCAGCAGCCCCAGGACAGGACTTACTAGCACAGATACGCAGTATTTT. Its protein is CASSPRTGLTSTDTQYF. The V gene is TRBV7-2, the J gene TRBJ2-3; 7 bases agree with TRBD1. The trim removed 5 bases at V and 0 bases at J, leaving 11 bases unmatched. Germline V gene sequence: CDR1 SGHTA, CDR2 FQGNSA. The CDR3 has 17 residues.

This chain uses TRBV5-4 with TRBJ1-1; D uncertain. Trimming shortened V by 5 bases and J by 0 bases, and 11 bases separated the two germline ends. There are 14 residues in the CDR3. The germline CDR1 and CDR2 sequences are SGHNT and YYREEE (reference sequence). The CDR3 is CASSRADLNTEAFF. CDR3 nucleotides: TGTGCCAGCAGTAGGGCAGACTTGAACACTGAAGCTTTCTTT.

The gene calls are TRBV5-8 and TRBJ1-5; TRBD1 might be the D (6 bases). This CDR3 is 15 amino acids long. V lost 5 bases and J 0 bases, leaving 12 bases between the germline ends. The germline CDR1 and CDR2 sequences are SGHTS and YDEGEE. The CDR3 sequence is CASRHRTASNQPQHF. The DNA of the CDR3 is TGTGCCAGCAGACACCGGACAGCTAGCAATCAGCCCCAGCATTTT.

In regard to this clone: Other nucleotide sequences in the sample specify the same CDR3. The J gene is TRBJ2-1, the V gene TRBV7-2, with 7 bases that match TRBD1. CDR3 length: 15 amino acids. Germline V CDR1 and CDR2: SGHTA, FQGNSA. The V and J ends lost 1 base and 3 bases, in that order; junction bases with no gene match: 3. CDR3 region: CASSLGQGNYNEQFF. The CDR3 nucleotides are TGTGCCAGCAGCTTAGGACAGGGTAACTACAATGAGCAGTTCTTC.

The rearrangement uses TRBV6-2 or TRBV6-3 and TRBJ2-4, with 9 bases fitting TRBD2. The CDR3 length is 22 residues. Germline trimming cut 6 bases from V and 0 bases from J; bases unmatched to any gene: 24. Germline assignment: CDR1 MNHEY and CDR2 SVGEGT. Here the CDR3 reads CASSQGSPWIEAGGTAKNIQYF. The CDR3 nucleotides are TGTGCCAGCAGCCAGGGGTCCCCCTGGATTGAGGCGGGAGGGACAGCCAAAAACATTCAGTACTTC.

In this sample, this clone turned up once. The chain employs TRBV30 and TRBJ2-7; perhaps D is TRBD1 or TRBD2 (5 bases each). The CDR3 loop spans 15 amino acids. Germline V gene data show CDR1 as GTSNPN and CDR2 as SVGIG (reference sequence). Trimming removed 3 bases at V and 4 bases at J, with 19 bases between. The CDR3 is CAWRGAGSLPYEQYF. In DNA form, the CDR3 reads TGTGCCTGGAGAGGGGCGGGCAGCCTACCTTACGAGCAGTACTTC.

This sequence joins TRBV7-9 and TRBJ1-4; perhaps TRBD1 as D (5 bases). In germline, CDR1 is SEHNR, CDR2 FQNEAQ (reference sequence). V shed 1 base and J shed 5 bases, with 14 bases lying between them. CDR3 length: 16 amino acids. CDR3 DNA sequence: TGTGCCAGCAGCTTAGACTGGGGACGGCTAAATGAAAAACTGTTTTTT. Residues: CASSLDWGRLNEKLFF. Full variable domain (outside the CDR3, taken from reference TRBV7-9 and TRBJ1-4): DTGVSQNPRHKITKRGQNVTFRCDPISEHNRLYWYRQTLGQGPEFLTYFQNEAQLEKSRLLSDRFSAERPKGSFSTLEIQRTEQGDSAMYLCASSLDWGRLNEKLFFGSGTQLSVL.

This clone was seen once. The chain combines TRBV27 with TRBJ2-1; D is unclear. The CDR3 runs to 13 residues. Germline CDR1 is MNHEY and CDR2 is SMNVEV (reference sequence). Trimming removed 6 bases from V and 6 bases from J, with 12 bases in between. The chain's CDR3 is CASREEPLNEQFF. CDR3 bases: TGTGCCAGCAGAGAAGAGCCGCTCAATGAGCAGTTCTTC.

CDR3: CASSLAGQALRETQYF. DNA of the CDR3: TGTGCCAGCAGCTTGGCGGGACAGGCTCTGAGAGAGACCCAGTACTTC. The genes are TRBV7-9 and TRBJ2-5; TRBD1 matches 8 bases. Germline CDR1 SEHNR, CDR2 FQNEAQ (reference sequence). The CDR3 has 16 amino acids. The J segment lost 4 bases and the V segment lost 3 bases, leaving 10 bases of the junction unmatched.

V and J are TRBV12-3 or TRBV12-4 and TRBJ2-1, with D perhaps TRBD1 (6 bases). This CDR3 spans 13 amino acids. Trimming shortened V by 5 bases and J by 3 bases, and 8 bases separated the two germline ends. The CDR3 DNA follows: TGTGCCAGCAGTCCGGACAGCTACAATGAGCAGTTCTTC. Translated, it gives CASSPDSYNEQFF.

This chain joins TRBV6-5 and TRBJ1-5; D not resolved. The V gene lost 5 bases and the J gene lost 5 bases, with 13 bases spanning the gap. The CDR3 runs to 14 residues. CDR1 is MNHEY and CDR2 is SVGAGI in the germline V gene. CDR3 nucleotides: TGTGCCAGCAGTCCTCTTTATGGGGATCAGCCCCAGCATTTT. It encodes CASSPLYGDQPQHF.

This sequence joins TRBV15 and TRBJ2-5; TRBD1 or TRBD2 may be the D gene (5 bases each). Germline assignment: CDR1 LNHNV and CDR2 YYDKDF (reference sequence). Trimming removed 5 bases at V and 6 bases at J, with 16 bases between. The CDR3 extends over 14 amino acids. The CDR3 loop is CATSRDRSVQTQYF. The CDR3, as DNA: TGTGCCACCAGCCGGGACCGCTCCGTCCAGACCCAGTACTTC.

The sample holds one count of this clone. The chain is built from TRBV5-1 and TRBJ2-3; weak D call: TRBD1 (5 bases). The CDR3 is made up of 15 amino acids. CDR1 is SGHRS, CDR2 YFSETQ, per germline. With 0 bases removed from V and 0 bases from J, the gap between germline ends came to 8 bases. The CDR3 region is CASSLGQGSTDTQYF. The CDR3 DNA follows: TGCGCCAGCAGCTTGGGGCAGGGCAGCACAGATACGCAGTATTTT. The whole variable domain, filled in from reference TRBV5-1 and TRBJ2-3, reads KAGVTQTPRYLIKTRGQQVTLSCSPISGHRSVSWYQQTPGQGLQFLFEYFSETQRNKGNFPGRFSGRQFSNSRSEMNVSTLELGDSALYLCASSLGQGSTDTQYFGPGTRLTVL.

This clone has just one count. The V and J genes are TRBV2 and TRBJ2-7; tentatively, D is TRBD2 (6 bases). This CDR3 contains 13 residues. Trimming took 6 bases from V and 0 from J, leaving 9 bases between them. Germline V gene lookup returns CDR1 SNHLY and CDR2 FYNNEI. The DNA for the CDR3 is TGTGCCAGCAGGGGACTGAGCTCCTACGAGCAGTACTTC. This sequence encodes CASRGLSSYEQYF. Full variable domain (missing parts from reference TRBV2 and TRBJ2-7): EPEVTQTPSHQVTQMGQEVILRCVPISNHLYFYWYRQILGQKVEFLVSFYNNEISEKSEIFDDQFSVERPDGSNFTLKIRSTKLEDSAMYFCASRGLSSYEQYFGPGTRLTVT.

V gene TRBV15 combines with J gene TRBJ1-3; perhaps TRBD1 as D (6 bases). V lost 0 bases and J 0 bases, leaving 18 bases between the germline ends. This CDR3 is built from 19 residues. CDR1 and CDR2 from the germline V gene are LNHNV and YYDKDF (reference sequence). DNA of the CDR3: TGTGCCACCAGCAGAGATCCCATCCAGGGGCCGAGCTCTGGAAACACCATATATTTT. This sequence encodes CATSRDPIQGPSSGNTIYF.

This chain joins TRBV15 and TRBJ2-4; maybe TRBD2 (5 bases). This CDR3 comprises 14 residues. Between the trimmed V and J ends, which lost 0 bases and 6 bases, there was a span of 9 bases. Germline V gene lookup returns CDR1 LNHNV and CDR2 YYDKDF (reference sequence). The CDR3 protein is CATSRDNSGNIQYF. DNA for the CDR3: TGTGCCACCAGCAGAGATAACAGCGGAAACATTCAGTACTTC.

The J gene is TRBJ1-2, the V gene TRBV5-4; a weak D match, TRBD1 (5 bases). The CDR3 is 15 residues long. The germline V gene has CDR1 SGHNT and CDR2 YYREEE (reference sequence). V lost 4 bases, J lost 3 bases, and 16 bases lay in between. CDR3: CASSPWVGGDYGYTF. CDR3 bases: TGTGCCAGCAGCCCTTGGGTGGGGGGTGACTATGGCTACACCTTC.

V gene TRBV5-8 combines with J gene TRBJ1-5, with no clear D. Trimming removed 0 bases at V and 4 bases at J, with 5 bases between. The CDR3 extends over 13 amino acids. The germline gives CDR1 SGHTS, CDR2 YDEGEE. In nucleotides, the CDR3 is TGTGCCAGCAGCTTGGGGGTAAATCAGCCCCAGCATTTT. As protein: CASSLGVNQPQHF. The full variable domain, its missing parts supplied by reference TRBV5-8 and TRBJ1-5, is EAGVTQSPTHLIKTRGQQATLRCSPISGHTSVYWYQQALGLGLQFLLWYDEGEERNRGNFPPRFSGRQFPNYSSELNVNALELEDSALYLCASSLGVNQPQHFGDGTRLSIL.

The rearrangement uses TRBV7-2 and TRBJ1-1, with D unclear. V was trimmed by 0 bases and J by 6 bases, leaving 14 bases between them. The CDR3 totals 15 residues. Germline V gene sequence: CDR1 SGHTA, CDR2 FQGNSA. CDR3 region: CASSLAPQDTAEAFF. The CDR3 DNA reads as TGTGCCAGCAGCTTAGCCCCCCAAGACACGGCTGAAGCTTTCTTT.